This TCR beta chain came from a study of beta chain features in type 1 diabetes. Study-wide points: Across all four CD4+ subsets, people with type 1 diabetes showed modestly shorter TCRB CDR3s.

From germline, CDR1 is SGHRS and CDR2 YFSETQ. V trimming: 4 bases; J trimming: 6 bases; junction bases outside the gene matches: 8. This CDR3 is 14 amino acids long. As every portion of the isolated RNA was reverse transcribed, the sequencing read expressed TCRB transcripts. Libraries were prepared by immunoSEQ multiplex PCR; TCRdb keeps only in-frame clonotypes and omits some of them. The sample lists about 300,000 clones; around an eighth were seen once. Of note for this clone: No antigen is known for it.

The clonotype originates from a woman aged 18-29 years with type 1 diabetes. This chain joins TRBV5-1 and TRBJ1-2; 8 bases are shared with TRBD1. The sample taken for sequencing was naive CD4+ T cells from blood. CDR3 bases: TGCGCCAGCAGCCCCTCCGGACAGGGAGATGGCTACACCTTC. Amino acid sequence: CASSPSGQGDGYTF.